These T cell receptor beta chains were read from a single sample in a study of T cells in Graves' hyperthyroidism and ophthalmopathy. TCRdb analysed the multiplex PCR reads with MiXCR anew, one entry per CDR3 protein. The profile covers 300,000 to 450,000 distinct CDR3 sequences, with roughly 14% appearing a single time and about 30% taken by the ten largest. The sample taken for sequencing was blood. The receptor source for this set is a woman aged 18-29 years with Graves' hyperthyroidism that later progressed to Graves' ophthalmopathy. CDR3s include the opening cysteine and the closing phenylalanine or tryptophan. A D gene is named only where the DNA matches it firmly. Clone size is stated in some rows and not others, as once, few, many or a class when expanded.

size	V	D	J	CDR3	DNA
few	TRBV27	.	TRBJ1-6	CASSPGSYNSPLHF	TGTGCCAGCAGTCCGGGGTCCTATAATTCACCCCTCCACTTT
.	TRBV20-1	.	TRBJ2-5	CSVLTTRGSLETQYF	TGCAGTGTCCTTACAACTAGGGGGTCTTTGGAGACCCAGTACTTC
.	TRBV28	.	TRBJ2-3	CASSLWGRIADTQYF	TGTGCCAGCTCCCTCTGGGGGAGGATCGCAGATACGCAGTATTTT
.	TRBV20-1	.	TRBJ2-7	CSAREGSGEQYF	TGCAGTGCTAGAGAAGGGAGCGGCGAGCAGTACTTC
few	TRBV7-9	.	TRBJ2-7	CATSGTSPYEQYF	TGTGCCACTTCCGGGACTTCTCCCTACGAGCAGTACTTC
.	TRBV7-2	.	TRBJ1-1	CASSLEVQALVSWAFF	TGTGCCAGCAGCTTAGAGGTCCAGGCCCTAGTATCGTGGGCTTTCTTT
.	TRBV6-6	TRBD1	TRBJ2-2	CASSYAQDRGTGELFF	TGTGCCAGCAGTTACGCCCAGGACAGGGGGACCGGGGAGCTGTTTTTT
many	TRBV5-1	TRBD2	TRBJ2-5	CASSPGLAGGPEETQYF	TGCGCCAGCAGCCCTGGACTAGCGGGAGGGCCAGAAGAGACCCAGTACTTC
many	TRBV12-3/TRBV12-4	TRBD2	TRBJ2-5	CASSFLAGRETQYF	TGTGCCAGCAGTTTCCTAGCGGGAAGAGAGACCCAGTACTTC
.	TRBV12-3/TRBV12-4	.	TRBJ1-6	CASSMTVVRSPLHF	TGTGCCAGCAGTATGACAGTGGTACGGTCACCCCTCCACTTT
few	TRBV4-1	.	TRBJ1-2	CASSEGPYYGYTF	TGCGCCAGCAGTGAAGGCCCATACTATGGCTACACCTTC
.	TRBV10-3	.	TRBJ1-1	CAISESSFNTEAFF	TGTGCCATCAGTGAGTCCAGCTTCAACACTGAAGCTTTCTTT
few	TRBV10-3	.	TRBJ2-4	CAISGGSPDIQYF	TGTGCCATCAGTGGGGGCAGCCCGGACATTCAGTACTTC
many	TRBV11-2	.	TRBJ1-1	CASSLVREGGLNTEAFF	TGTGCCAGCAGCTTAGTACGGGAGGGGGGCCTGAACACTGAAGCTTTCTTT
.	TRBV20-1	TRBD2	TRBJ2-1	CSARKRLAGDPRGEQFF	TGCAGTGCTAGAAAAAGACTAGCGGGAGACCCCCGCGGTGAGCAGTTCTTC
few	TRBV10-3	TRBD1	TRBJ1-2	CAISPGQGPYGYTF	TGTGCCATCAGTCCGGGACAGGGGCCCTATGGCTACACCTTC
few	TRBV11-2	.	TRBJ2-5	CASSLFPGDPYQETQYF	TGTGCCAGCAGCTTATTCCCGGGAGACCCGTACCAAGAGACCCAGTACTTC
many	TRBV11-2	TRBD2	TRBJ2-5	CASSNRLAGGPGETQYF	TGTGCCAGCAGCAACCGACTAGCGGGAGGGCCGGGAGAGACCCAGTACTTC
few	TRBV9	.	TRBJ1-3	CASSADGMSGNTIYF	TGTGCCAGCAGCGCTGATGGAATGAGCGGGAACACCATATATTTT
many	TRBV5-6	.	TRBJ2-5	CASSTSSRWSEYF	TGTGCCAGCAGCACGTCCAGCCGCTGGTCGGAGTACTTC
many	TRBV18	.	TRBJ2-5	CASSYGAVSQETQYF	TGTGCCAGCTCTTACGGCGCAGTCTCACAAGAGACCCAGTACTTC
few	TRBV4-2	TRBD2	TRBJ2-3	CASSQERGTSGGDTQYF	TGTGCCAGCAGCCAAGAGCGCGGGACTAGCGGTGGAGATACGCAGTATTTT
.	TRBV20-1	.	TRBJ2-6	CSARDASSGANVLTF	TGCAGTGCTAGAGATGCCAGCTCTGGGGCCAACGTCCTGACTTTC
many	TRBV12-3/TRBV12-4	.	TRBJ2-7	CASSLGPGEQYF	TGTGCCAGCAGTTTAGGGCCAGGCGAGCAGTACTTC
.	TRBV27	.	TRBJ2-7	CASINDHEQYF	TGTGCCAGCATCAACGACCACGAGCAGTACTTC
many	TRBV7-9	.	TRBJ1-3	CASSLDGIAGNTIYF	TGTGCCAGCAGCTTAGATGGCATCGCTGGAAACACCATATATTTT
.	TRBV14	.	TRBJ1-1	CASSLTGFSGTEAFF	TGTGCCAGCAGCCTAACGGGGTTTTCGGGCACTGAAGCTTTCTTT
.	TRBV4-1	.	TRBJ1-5	CASSQIDGSNQPQHF	TGCGCCAGCAGCCAGATTGACGGGAGCAATCAGCCCCAGCATTTT
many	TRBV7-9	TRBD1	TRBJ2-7	CASSLRQGIHYEQYF	TGTGCCAGCAGCTTACGACAGGGGATTCACTACGAGCAGTACTTC
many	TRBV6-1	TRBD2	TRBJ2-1	CASSGLAGGYNEQFF	TGTGCCAGCAGTGGACTAGCGGGAGGCTACAATGAGCAGTTCTTC
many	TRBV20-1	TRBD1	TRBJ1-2	CSARVGQGSYGYTF	TGCAGTGCTAGAGTTGGACAGGGGTCCTATGGCTACACCTTC
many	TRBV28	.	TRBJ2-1	CASMEQDYNEQFF	TGTGCCAGCATGGAACAGGACTACAATGAGCAGTTCTTC
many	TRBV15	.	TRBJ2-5	CATSRDRNRETQYF	TGTGCCACCAGCAGAGATCGGAATCGGGAGACCCAGTACTTC
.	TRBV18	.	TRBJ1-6	CASSPGVSGNSPLHF	TGTGCCAGCTCACCAGGGGTTTCGGGGAATTCACCCCTCCACTTT
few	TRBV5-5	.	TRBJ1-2	CASSLREGVYGYTF	TGTGCCAGCAGCTTGAGGGAAGGGGTCTATGGCTACACCTTC
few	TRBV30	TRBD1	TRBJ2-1	CAWSTGTGAVNEQFF	TGTGCCTGGAGTACAGGGACAGGGGCCGTCAATGAGCAGTTCTTC
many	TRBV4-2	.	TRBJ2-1	CASSQEDLTDHNEQFF	TGTGCCAGCAGCCAAGAAGACTTAACGGACCACAATGAGCAGTTCTTC
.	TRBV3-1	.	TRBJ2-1	CASSPTSSDPLGEQFF	TGTGCCAGCAGTCCTACTAGTTCAGACCCCCTCGGAGAGCAGTTCTTC
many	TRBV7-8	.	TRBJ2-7	CASSLPGRIYYEQYF	TGTGCCAGCAGCCTTCCGGGACGGATTTACTACGAGCAGTACTTC
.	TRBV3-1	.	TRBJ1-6	CASSQELTANSPLHF	TGTGCCAGCAGCCAAGAACTCACAGCAAATTCACCCCTCCACTTT
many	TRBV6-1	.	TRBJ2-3	CASRGYGSHTDTQYF	TGTGCCAGCAGGGGGTACGGGTCTCACACAGATACGCAGTATTTT
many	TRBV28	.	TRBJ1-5	CASSRPLSNQPQHF	TGTGCCAGCAGTAGACCTTTGAGCAATCAGCCCCAGCATTTT
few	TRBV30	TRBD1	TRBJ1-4	CAWSVTRGFGEKLFF	TGTGCCTGGAGTGTTACCAGGGGGTTTGGGGAAAAACTGTTTTTT
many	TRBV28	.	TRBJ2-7	CASSKNVAYEQYF	TGTGCCAGCAGTAAAAACGTTGCCTACGAGCAGTACTTC
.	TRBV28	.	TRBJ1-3	CASSSGLGGNTIYF	TGTGCCAGCAGTTCGGGCCTGGGAGGAAACACCATATATTTT
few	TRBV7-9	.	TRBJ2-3	CARRDGSTDTQYF	TGTGCCCGACGGGACGGGAGCACAGATACGCAGTATTTT
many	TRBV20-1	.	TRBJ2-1	CSARDWGRTNEQFF	TGCAGTGCTAGAGACTGGGGGCGTACAAATGAGCAGTTCTTC
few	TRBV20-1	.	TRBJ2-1	CSARDPPTSYNEQFF	TGCAGTGCTAGAGATCCCCCCACGAGCTACAATGAGCAGTTCTTC
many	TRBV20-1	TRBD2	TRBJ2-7	CSARGLAGLTYEQYF	TGCAGTGCTAGAGGACTAGCGGGACTTACCTACGAGCAGTACTTC
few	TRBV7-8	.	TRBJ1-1	CASSSIISGVTEAFF	TGTGCCAGCAGCTCCATAATAAGTGGGGTCACTGAAGCTTTCTTT
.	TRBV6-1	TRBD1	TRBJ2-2	CASSSGQGEAGELFF	TGTGCCAGCAGTTCTGGACAGGGTGAGGCCGGGGAGCTGTTTTTT
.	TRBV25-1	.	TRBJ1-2	CASKSQGNGYGYTF	TGTGCCAGCAAGTCTCAGGGTAATGGCTATGGCTACACCTTC
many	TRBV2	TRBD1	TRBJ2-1	CASSQDRQIYNEQFF	TGTGCCAGCAGTCAGGACAGGCAGATCTACAATGAGCAGTTCTTC